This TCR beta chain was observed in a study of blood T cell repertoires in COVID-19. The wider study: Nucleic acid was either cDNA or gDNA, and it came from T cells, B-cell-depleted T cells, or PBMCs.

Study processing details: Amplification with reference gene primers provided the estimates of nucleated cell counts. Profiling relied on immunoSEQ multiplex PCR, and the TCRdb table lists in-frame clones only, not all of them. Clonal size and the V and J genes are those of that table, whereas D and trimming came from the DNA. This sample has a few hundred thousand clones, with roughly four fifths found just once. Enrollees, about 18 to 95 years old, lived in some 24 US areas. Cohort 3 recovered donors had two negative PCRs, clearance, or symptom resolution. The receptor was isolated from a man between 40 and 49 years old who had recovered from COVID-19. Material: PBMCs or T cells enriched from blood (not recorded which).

In nucleotides, the CDR3 is TGCGCCAGCAGCCCCTCGGGAGGGCCCCATGAGCAGTTCTTC. Protein: CASSPSGGPHEQFF. V usage is TRBV4-1 and J usage is TRBJ2-1; 8 bases are shared with TRBD2. The V gene end was trimmed by 4 bases and the J gene end by 8 bases; junction bases not matched to a gene: 7. Germline CDR1 and CDR2: MGHRA and YSYEKL. The CDR3 sequence is 14 residues long.